A selection of T cell receptor beta chains follows, all from one sample in a study of post-analysis software for immune sequencing data. TCRdb re-analysed the PCR reads in MiXCR, keeping a single row per CDR3 protein. This sample has 500,000 to 600,000 distinct CDR3 sequences, with roughly 40% found just once. Sequenced sample: blood. The origin of the receptors is a girl aged 5 to 17 with multiple sclerosis. CDR3s leave out the opening cysteine and the closing phenylalanine or tryptophan. Clone size is shown for a subset of rows, as once, few, many or a class of expanded clone.

J gene: TRBJ2-7; clone size: few; V gene: TRBV29-1; CDR3 protein: SVEGGRGYEQY
J gene: TRBJ2-7; clone size: few; V gene: TRBV7-2; CDR3 protein: ASSPGDRRYEQY
J gene: TRBJ1-2; clone size: -; V gene: TRBV12-3/TRBV12-4; CDR3 protein: ASSLRGVTVNGYT
J gene: TRBJ2-1; clone size: -; V gene: TRBV7-8; CDR3 protein: ASSLSRGGASSYNEQF
J gene: TRBJ2-7; clone size: few; V gene: TRBV5-6; CDR3 protein: ASSSDRISYEQY
J gene: TRBJ1-2; clone size: -; V gene: TRBV11-2; CDR3 protein: ASSLGLYGYT
J gene: TRBJ1-1; clone size: -; V gene: TRBV10-3; CDR3 protein: AISASGPTEAF
J gene: TRBJ1-2; clone size: -; V gene: TRBV29-1; CDR3 protein: SVHRDSFYSYT
J gene: TRBJ2-5; clone size: -; V gene: TRBV20-1; CDR3 protein: SARGGSSGGGTQY
J gene: TRBJ1-4; clone size: -; V gene: TRBV12-3/TRBV12-4; CDR3 protein: ASRPRTGIREKLF
J gene: TRBJ2-5; clone size: -; V gene: TRBV29-1; CDR3 protein: SARCGQRGETQY
J gene: -; clone size: few; V gene: TRBV20-1; CDR3 protein: SARVDGERYEQY
J gene: TRBJ1-2; clone size: few; V gene: TRBV29-1; CDR3 protein: SVVGDRDYGYT
J gene: -; clone size: -; V gene: TRBV20-1; CDR3 protein: SGGSRYEQY
J gene: TRBJ2-2; clone size: -; V gene: TRBV4-2; CDR3 protein: ASSRVAGGPTGELF
J gene: TRBJ1-5; clone size: few; V gene: TRBV12-3/TRBV12-4; CDR3 protein: ASSLGTAQPQH
J gene: TRBJ2-5; clone size: few; V gene: TRBV27; CDR3 protein: ASSTTGLRMGTQY
J gene: TRBJ2-3; clone size: -; V gene: TRBV20-1; CDR3 protein: SALLAGGPDTQY
J gene: -; clone size: -; V gene: TRBV5-1; CDR3 protein: ASSLAVSGTVGYEQY
J gene: TRBJ2-1; clone size: -; V gene: TRBV7-9; CDR3 protein: ASSATLGNEQF
J gene: TRBJ2-3; clone size: -; V gene: TRBV20-1; CDR3 protein: SASDPAPGADTQY
J gene: TRBJ2-7; clone size: -; V gene: TRBV29-1; CDR3 protein: SGGTGGTYEQY
J gene: TRBJ2-5; clone size: -; V gene: TRBV12-3/TRBV12-4; CDR3 protein: ASSLSRQSQY
J gene: TRBJ1-4; clone size: -; V gene: TRBV6-4; CDR3 protein: ASSRHGGLF
J gene: TRBJ1-1; clone size: -; V gene: TRBV6-4; CDR3 protein: ASSTQLNTEAF
J gene: TRBJ1-5; clone size: few; V gene: TRBV10-3; CDR3 protein: AIRSGLNQPQH
J gene: TRBJ2-1; clone size: -; V gene: TRBV29-1; CDR3 protein: SGRGGTQGVNEQF